This entry concerns a single T cell receptor beta chain. TCRdb keeps only in-frame clones here, not all; method: immunoSEQ multiplex PCR. The sample yields 900,000 to 1,200,000 clones, around three quarters seen once. Germline CDR1 is SEHNR and CDR2 is FQNEAQ (reference sequence). Trimming removed 3 bases at V and 6 bases at J, with 15 bases between. The CDR3 consists of 15 residues. This sample is part of a study of shared clonotypes between healthy human individuals. Across the study: The people who gave samples were a couple of women and a few men aged 18 to 49.

The chain combines TRBV7-9 with TRBJ1-5, with D perhaps matching TRBD1 (5 bases). This clonotype was sampled from a man between 18 and 35 years old in good health. Some clones in this sample may be carry-over from other donors' samples. The sequenced material came from memory CD4+ T cells from PBMCs. Subset here: CD45RA-negative fraction. CDR3 DNA: TGTGCCAGCAGCTTTGGGACCAGGGAAGGTCAGCCCCAGCATTTT. It is translated as CASSFGTREGQPQHF.